The 27 T cell receptor beta chains given below trace back to one sample, sequenced in a study of neurological immune-mediated disorders (dated by TCRdb to the late 2010s). The library was made by 5' RACE. These reads were obtained on an Illumina HiSeq 2500. The public reads were quality trimmed at Q25 with fastp and then assembled into clones with MiXCR by TCRdb, keeping productive beta chains. Rows merge per CDR3 protein into single entries with the most common DNA and genes. The sample table lists some 14,000 distinct CDR3 sequences, roughly a tenth of them with a count of one. The top ten constitute around a quarter of the sample. Sequenced material: PBMCs. The source of these receptors is a woman aged 40 to 55 in good health.

This clonotype was counted at least ten times. The V gene is TRBV20-1, the J gene TRBJ2-3; TRBD2 agrees at 7 bases. Germline CDR1 is DFQATT and CDR2 is SNEGSKA (reference sequence). CDR3 size: 14 residues. The V gene end was trimmed by 6 bases and the J gene end by 0 bases; junction bases not matched to a gene: 6. The chain's CDR3 is CSANPSGSTDTQYF. CDR3 nucleotides: TGCAGTGCGAACCCTAGCGGTAGCACAGATACGCAGTATTTT.

In this sample, this clonotype turned up many times. V gene TRBV27 combines with J gene TRBJ2-1, with 7 bases matching TRBD2. V lost 5 bases to trimming and J lost 1 base; unmatched junction nucleotides: 11. The germline CDR1 and CDR2 sequences are MNHEY and SMNVEV (reference sequence). This CDR3 has 17 residues. The CDR3 loop is CASSALPGGLSYNEQFF. CDR3 bases: TGTGCCAGCAGTGCCCTTCCGGGAGGTCTATCCTACAATGAGCAGTTCTTC.

This clonotype was seen many times. The chain uses TRBV20-1 and TRBJ2-2; perhaps TRBD1 as D (6 bases). Germline loops: CDR1 DFQATT, CDR2 SNEGSKA (reference sequence). Trimming stripped 1 base from V and 6 bases from J, with 9 bases between. The CDR3 sequence is 13 residues long. This chain's CDR3 is CSARVPGAGELFF. CDR3 nucleotides: TGCAGTGCTAGAGTCCCAGGGGCCGGGGAGCTGTTTTTT.

The V call is TRBV27, the J call TRBJ2-7; 9 bases are shared with TRBD1. There are 14 residues in the CDR3. Germline V gives CDR1 MNHEY, CDR2 SMNVEV (reference sequence). V was clipped by 4 bases and J by 3 bases; unmatched bases: 4. CDR3 sequence reads: CASSSLGQGYEQYF. In nucleotides, the CDR3 is TGTGCCAGCAGTTCCCTGGGACAGGGCTACGAGCAGTACTTC.

The sample holds many counts of this clonotype. The rearrangement links TRBV7-2 to TRBJ1-2; the D gene is possibly TRBD1 (5 bases). Germline CDR1 reads SGHTA; CDR2 reads FQGNSA. V was pared by 1 base and J by 3 bases, with 6 bases between. The CDR3 extends over 13 amino acids. CDR3 DNA sequence: TGTGCCAGCAGCTTAGGGGGCCACTATGGCTACACCTTC. Amino acids: CASSLGGHYGYTF.

There are many counts of this clonotype. This rearrangement joins TRBV7-9 to TRBJ2-7, with 7 bases matching TRBD1. The CDR3 spans 16 residues. Germline V CDR1 and CDR2: SEHNR, FQNEAQ (reference sequence). The J segment lost 0 bases and the V segment lost 5 bases, leaving 10 bases of the junction unmatched. CDR3 loop: CASSEWGRGSSYEQYF. Here the CDR3 DNA reads TGTGCCAGCAGCGAATGGGGCAGGGGGAGCTCCTACGAGCAGTACTTC.

Ten or more counts support this clonotype. The chain uses TRBV29-1 and TRBJ2-7; D is possibly TRBD1 (5 bases). CDR3 length: 13 residues. Germline V gives CDR1 SQVTM, CDR2 ANQGSEA. V was cut by 4 bases and J by 5 bases, with 15 bases left in between. In DNA form, the CDR3 reads TGCAGCGTTGTACAGGCAGCGATAAACGAGCAGTACTTC. Amino acids: CSVVQAAINEQYF.

This clonotype has a count of ten or more. J is TRBJ1-6 and V is TRBV20-1; D uncertain. The CDR3 extends over 12 amino acids. Germline lookup yields CDR1 DFQATT and CDR2 SNEGSKA (reference sequence). Trimming left V 4 bases short and J 11 bases short, with 12 bases between. The CDR3 region has the DNA TGCAGTGCTAAGAGCGGACGGACACCCCTCCACTTT. Translation gives CSAKSGRTPLHF.

This clonotype counts as medium-sized (0.01 to 0.1%). The V call is TRBV5-1, the J call TRBJ2-5, with D unclear. The ends were cut back, 5 bases at V and 5 bases at J, with 7 bases in the middle. The CDR3 sequence is 11 residues long. Germline V lookup: CDR1 SGHRS, CDR2 YFSETQ. The CDR3 bases are TGCGCCAGCAGTTTCGGGGAGACCCAGTACTTC. This encodes CASSFGETQYF.

This clonotype occurred many times. The chain employs TRBV20-1 and TRBJ1-5; D gene ambiguous. This CDR3 has 14 residues. Trimming cost V 6 bases and J 3 bases, with 15 bases left between them. Looked up from germline, CDR1 is DFQATT and CDR2 is SNEGSKA (reference sequence). The CDR3 reads CSAQIPGSNQPQHF. The CDR3 nucleotides are TGCAGTGCACAAATCCCGGGATCCAATCAGCCCCAGCATTTT.

The genes are TRBV2 and TRBJ2-7; TRBD2 matches 9 bases. Near its end, the DNA agrees better with TRBJ2-1, so the J call may be wrong. Per germline, CDR1 SNHLY and CDR2 FYNNEI. The CDR3 spans 16 residues. The CDR3 DNA is TGTGCCAGCAGCACCCTGGAGGGACTAGCCCTCGGTGAGCAGTTCTTC. This codes for CASSTLEGLALGEQFF.

This clonotype showed up many times. V gene TRBV7-8 combines with J gene TRBJ1-2, with TRBD1 matching over 8 bases. Germline loops: CDR1 SGHVS, CDR2 FQNEAQ. Trimming removed 5 bases from V and 0 bases from J; junction bases left unmatched: 5. This CDR3 comprises 15 residues. The CDR3 DNA reads as TGTGCCAGCAGCATAGACAGGGGTACTAACTATGGCTACACCTTC. It specifies CASSIDRGTNYGYTF. Combining the CDR3 with reference TRBV7-8 and TRBJ1-2 gives the whole variable domain GAGVSQSPRYKVAKRGQDVALRCDPISGHVSLFWYQQALGQGPEFLTYFQNEAQLDKSGLPSDRFFAERPEGSVSTLKIQRTQQEDSAVYLCASSIDRGTNYGYTFGSGTRLTVV.

This clonotype was counted at least ten times. The V call is TRBV20-1, the J call TRBJ2-3; possibly TRBD1 or TRBD2 for D (6 bases each). The CDR3 contains 17 residues. The ends were cut back, 3 bases at V and 4 bases at J, with 23 bases in the middle. Germline CDR1 reads DFQATT; CDR2 reads SNEGSKA (reference sequence). The CDR3 DNA is TGCAGTGCTAGCTCTGGTCGTATAGGGGGGAAGGCAGATACGCAGTATTTT. Translation: CSASSGRIGGKADTQYF.

V and J are TRBV27 and TRBJ1-5; 9 nucleotides agree with TRBD1. Unmatched junction bases numbered 12, after V lost 5 bases and J lost 7 bases. CDR3 length equals 16 residues. Germline V gene data show CDR1 as MNHEY and CDR2 as SMNVEV (reference sequence). The CDR3 nucleotides are TGTGCCAGCAGTCTCTCCCCACAGGGGGCCGGGCAGCCCCAGCATTTT. Residues: CASSLSPQGAGQPQHF.

This clonotype has ten or more counts. This chain joins TRBV10-3 and TRBJ2-2; D not certain. Germline V gene sequence: CDR1 ENHRY, CDR2 SYGVKD. The CDR3 is 14 amino acids. The germline V and J ends were trimmed by 5 bases and 3 bases, with 10 bases remaining between them. The chain's CDR3 is CAISLTTDTGELFF. DNA of the CDR3: TGTGCCATCAGTCTGACGACGGACACCGGGGAGCTGTTTTTT.

This clonotype is medium-sized. V is TRBV9 and J is TRBJ2-3, with TRBD2 matching 12 bases. Trimming cost V 3 bases and J 4 bases; bases outside gene matches: 6. Germline lookup yields CDR1 SGDLS and CDR2 YYNGEE. CDR3 length equals 16 residues. This CDR3 reads CASSESTSGGADTQYF. CDR3 nucleotide sequence: TGTGCCAGCAGCGAATCGACTAGCGGGGGAGCAGATACGCAGTATTTT. The variable domain in full, completed from reference TRBV9 and TRBJ2-3, reads DSGVTQTPKHLITATGQRVTLRCSPRSGDLSVYWYQQSLDQGLQFLIQYYNGEERAKGNILERFSAQQFPDLHSELNLSSLELGDSALYFCASSESTSGGADTQYFGPGTRLTVL.

This clonotype was detected ten times or more. The chain couples TRBV6-5 to TRBJ2-7; 14 nucleotides align to TRBD2. Germline V gene sequence: CDR1 MNHEY, CDR2 SVGAGI. The CDR3 contains 16 residues. Trimming at V came to 6 bases and at J to 2 bases, leaving 6 bases not matched to a gene. CDR3 nucleotides: TGTGCCAGCAGAAGTGGGACTAGCGGGGGCCCCTACGAGCAGTACTTC. Its translation is CASRSGTSGGPYEQYF.

J is TRBJ2-3 and V is TRBV6-9; maybe TRBD1 (6 bases). Germline CDR1 is MNHGY and CDR2 is SVAAGI. V was clipped by 4 bases and J by 0 bases, with 14 bases between them. The CDR3 spans 16 residues. In nucleotides, the CDR3 is TGTGCCAGCAGTTGCAGACAGGCCGCTAGCACAGATACGCAGTATTTT. Protein: CASSCRQAASTDTQYF.

This clonotype was counted ten times or more. The chain couples TRBV7-7 to TRBJ2-1, with 9 nucleotides matching TRBD2. J lost 2 bases, V lost 3 bases, and 5 bases had no gene match. The germline V gene has CDR1 SSHAT and CDR2 FNYEAQ (reference sequence). This CDR3 contains 16 residues. CDR3 nucleotide sequence: TGTGCCAGCAGCTTGGGCGGGAGGGCCCCCTACAATGAGCAGTTCTTC. This translates into CASSLGGRAPYNEQFF.

This clonotype was observed many times. This chain uses TRBV6-2 or TRBV6-3 with TRBJ1-5; weak D call: TRBD1 (6 bases). This CDR3 spans 16 amino acids. V dropped 0 bases and J dropped 0 bases, with 9 bases sitting between them. Germline lookup yields CDR1 MNHEY and CDR2 SVGEGT. Here the CDR3 DNA reads TGTGCCAGCAGTTACTCGACAGGCTATAGCAATCAGCCCCAGCATTTT. Amino acids: CASSYSTGYSNQPQHF.

Many counts were recorded for this clonotype. The V and J genes are TRBV6-6 and TRBJ2-5; 10 bases fit TRBD2. Per germline, CDR1 MNHNY and CDR2 SVGAGI (reference sequence). The junction had 19 bases not matched to a gene; V was cut back by 6 bases and J by 3 bases. There are 19 residues in the CDR3. The CDR3 loop is CASSLGWSGRAGLEETQYF. CDR3 nucleotides: TGTGCCAGCAGCTTGGGGTGGAGCGGGAGGGCCGGGCTAGAAGAGACCCAGTACTTC.

This clonotype showed up many times. The chain is built from TRBV6-1 and TRBJ2-3; TRBD2 might be the D (7 bases). Trimming removed 7 bases at V and 9 bases at J, with 17 bases between. The CDR3 length is 13 residues. Germline-derived CDR1 and CDR2 are MNHNS and SASEGT. The CDR3 nucleotides are TGTGCCAGCACCCACGGGGGAGGGGGAACGCAGTATTTT. This gives the protein CASTHGGGGTQYF.

This clonotype was seen many times. The CDR3 here is CASSLRDLYNSPLHF. The CDR3 DNA sequence: TGTGCCAGCAGCCTCCGGGACCTCTATAATTCACCCCTCCACTTT. The chain couples TRBV7-2 to TRBJ1-6; D might be TRBD1 (5 bases). Germline CDR1 SGHTA, CDR2 FQGNSA. The CDR3 has 15 amino acids. Trimming took 5 bases from V and 3 from J, leaving 11 bases between them.

In its sample, this clonotype ranks as medium-sized. This sequence joins TRBV10-3 and TRBJ2-1, with 11 bases identical to TRBD2. The CDR3 runs 17 residues. From germline, CDR1 is ENHRY and CDR2 SYGVKD. Trimming at V came to 9 bases and at J to 0 bases, leaving 10 bases not matched to a gene. The CDR3 DNA reads TGTGCCATTGGGACTAGCGGAGCCCTCAGCTCCTACAATGAGCAGTTCTTC. It specifies CAIGTSGALSSYNEQFF.

With respect to this clonotype: A much larger clone sits a single nucleotide away, making a read error possible. CDR3 region: CASNPGIGRTSTDTQYF. Written as DNA, the CDR3 is TGTGCCAGCAACCCGGGAATAGGTAGAACTAGCACAGATACGCAGTATTTT. The chain combines TRBV7-8 with TRBJ2-3, with D possibly TRBD2 on 5 matching bases. The CDR3 has 17 residues. Trimming removed 7 bases at V and 0 bases at J, with 20 bases between. The germline CDR1 and CDR2 sequences are SGHVS and FQNEAQ.

This clonotype showed up many times. This rearrangement joins TRBV14 to TRBJ2-1, with D uncertain. V gave up 1 base and J gave up 0 bases, with 10 bases separating them. The CDR3 is 16 residues long. CDR1 and CDR2 from the germline V gene are SGHDN and FVKESK. CDR3 nucleotide sequence: TGTGCCAGCAGCCAAGTGGGTAGCCACTCCTACAATGAGCAGTTCTTC. This codes for CASSQVGSHSYNEQFF.

This clonotype was recorded a few times. The chain couples TRBV20-1 to TRBJ1-6; no definite D call. The ends were cut back, 6 bases at V and 8 bases at J, with 14 bases in the middle. The CDR3 is 13 amino acids. Per germline, CDR1 DFQATT and CDR2 SNEGSKA (reference sequence). In DNA, the CDR3 is TGCAGTGCCAAAGGCCCAGGTTATTCACCCCTCCACTTT. As protein: CSAKGPGYSPLHF.